This T cell receptor beta chain was recorded in a study of blood T cell repertoires in COVID-19. Looking at the study overall: There were acute and convalescent COVID-19 samples, and they came from the United States, Italy and Spain. T cells, B-cell-depleted T cells, or PBMCs provided the cDNA or gDNA that served as material.

V lost 0 bases to trimming and J lost 10 bases; unmatched junction nucleotides: 10. This CDR3 is built from 16 residues. The germline CDR1 and CDR2 sequences are SGHDT and YYEEEE. Using immunoSEQ multiplex PCR, the repertoire was profiled, and TCRdb retains in-frame clones only, with some absent. In the table there are roughly 200,000 clones, 75% to 85% of which are singletons. The sequenced material came from peripheral blood. The clonotype was recovered from a human donor in a cohort sampled during active COVID-19. The genes are TRBV5-6 and TRBJ2-1; TRBD2 matches at 10 bases. The CDR3 here is CASSLAEREGLEEQFF. CDR3 nucleotide sequence: TGTGCCAGCAGCTTGGCCGAGCGGGAGGGCCTCGAGGAGCAGTTCTTC.